These 8 T cell receptor beta chains were all obtained from the same sample, sequenced in a study of blood T cell repertoires in COVID-19 (dated by TCRdb to about 2020). Receptors were amplified or captured by the immunoSEQ multiplex PCR assay. TCRdb mirrors the immuneACCESS table, restricted to in-frame sequences. Some clones are absent from its copies; in checked studies, under half trace to an unresolved V gene, and the reason for the others is unknown. This sample gives around 100,000 clones in total; approximately 80% of them show up just once. The ten largest clones represent 12% of the sample. Input material: peripheral blood. The receptors stem from a woman aged 70 to 79 with acute or convalescent COVID-19.

The gene calls are TRBV19 and TRBJ1-1, with D possibly TRBD1 on 5 matching bases. Germline lookup yields CDR1 LNHDA and CDR2 SQIVND (reference sequence). This CDR3 is built from 14 residues. V shed 7 bases and J shed 4 bases, with 16 bases lying between them. Written as DNA, the CDR3 is TGTGCCAGTACCCGACAGCCTTTGAGCACTGAAGCTTTCTTT. It translates to CASTRQPLSTEAFF.

This clone was counted a single time. This chain uses TRBV5-8 with TRBJ2-3; TRBD2 is a possible D gene (6 bases). Germline V gives CDR1 SGHTS, CDR2 YDEGEE. The V and J ends lost 3 bases and 3 bases respectively, with 11 bases between them. The CDR3 spans 14 residues. The CDR3 coding sequence is TGTGCCAGCAGCTCGGGGGTGTTAACAGATACGCAGTATTTT. Encoded protein: CASSSGVLTDTQYF.

This chain connects TRBV6-5 to TRBJ1-4, with TRBD1 matching 7 bases. The CDR3 has 15 residues. Per the germline V gene, CDR1 is MNHEY and CDR2 is SVGAGI. V was pared by 2 bases and J by 8 bases, with 8 bases of the junction left unmatched. CDR3 in amino acids: CASSYTGVDGEKLFF. The CDR3 coding sequence is TGTGCCAGCAGTTACACAGGGGTGGACGGAGAAAAACTGTTTTTT.

The V gene is TRBV29-1, the J gene TRBJ2-1; 8 nucleotides align to TRBD1. The germline V gene has CDR1 SQVTM and CDR2 ANQGSEA. This CDR3 has 13 amino acids. V was clipped by 7 bases and J by 4 bases; unmatched bases: 6. The DNA of the CDR3 is TGCAGCGCCGAGGGGACAGGTTACAATGAGCAGTTCTTC. This codes for CSAEGTGYNEQFF.

The V and J genes are TRBV24-1 and TRBJ1-5; 7 bases line up with TRBD1. Looked up from germline, CDR1 is KGHDR and CDR2 is SFDVKD. The CDR3 contains 20 residues. With V trimmed by 4 bases and J by 0 bases, 17 bases remained unmatched. CDR3 region: CATSEPPAQNRGYSNQPQHF. In nucleotides, the CDR3 is TGTGCCACCAGTGAACCCCCCGCCCAAAACAGGGGTTATAGCAATCAGCCCCAGCATTTT.

This chain uses TRBV18 with TRBJ2-5; 7 bases line up with TRBD2. From germline, CDR1 is KGHSH and CDR2 LQKENI. V lost 0 bases and J lost 7; bases outside the gene matches: 5. The CDR3 loop spans 14 amino acids. The chain's CDR3 is CASSPPEGRATQYF. CDR3 in DNA: TGTGCCAGCTCACCACCGGAGGGGAGGGCGACCCAGTACTTC.

This clone was counted once. This chain uses TRBV6-1 with TRBJ1-1, with 8 nucleotides matching TRBD1. CDR3 length: 15 amino acids. The J segment lost 10 bases and the V segment lost 3 bases, leaving 13 bases of the junction unmatched. Germline loops: CDR1 MNHNS, CDR2 SASEGT. CDR3 sequence (DNA): TGTGCCAGCAGTGATGTGCGCGACAGGGGCGGGGGAGCTTTCTTT. It translates to CASSDVRDRGGGAFF.

This chain joins TRBV27 and TRBJ2-7, with a weak D call TRBD2 (6 bases). Trimming took 4 bases from V and 0 from J, leaving 13 bases between them. Germline CDR1 and CDR2: MNHEY and SMNVEV (reference sequence). The CDR3 sequence is 15 residues long. The CDR3 bases are TGTGCCAGCAGTTCTCCGGGACTCACCTCCTACGAGCAGTACTTC. Its translation: CASSSPGLTSYEQYF.